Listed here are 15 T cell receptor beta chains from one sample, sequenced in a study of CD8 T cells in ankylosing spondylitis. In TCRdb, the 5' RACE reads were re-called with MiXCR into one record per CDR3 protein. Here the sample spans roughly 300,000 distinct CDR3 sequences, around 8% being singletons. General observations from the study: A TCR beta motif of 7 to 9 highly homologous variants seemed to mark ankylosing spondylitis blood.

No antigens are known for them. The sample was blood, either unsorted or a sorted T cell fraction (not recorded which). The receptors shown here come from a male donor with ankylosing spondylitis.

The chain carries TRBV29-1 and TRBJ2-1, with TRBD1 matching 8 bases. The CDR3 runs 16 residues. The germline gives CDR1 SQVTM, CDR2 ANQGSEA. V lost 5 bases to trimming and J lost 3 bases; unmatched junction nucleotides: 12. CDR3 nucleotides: TGCAGCGTTCCCGCAGGGGGCGGGGTGGTCTACAATGAGCAGTTCTTC. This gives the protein CSVPAGGGVVYNEQFF.

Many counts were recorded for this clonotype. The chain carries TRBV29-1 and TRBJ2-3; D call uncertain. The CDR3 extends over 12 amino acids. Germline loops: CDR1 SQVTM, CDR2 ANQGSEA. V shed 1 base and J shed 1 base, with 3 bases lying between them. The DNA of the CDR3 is TGCAGCGTTGAAGGGGGCACAGATACGCAGTATTTT. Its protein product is CSVEGGTDTQYF.

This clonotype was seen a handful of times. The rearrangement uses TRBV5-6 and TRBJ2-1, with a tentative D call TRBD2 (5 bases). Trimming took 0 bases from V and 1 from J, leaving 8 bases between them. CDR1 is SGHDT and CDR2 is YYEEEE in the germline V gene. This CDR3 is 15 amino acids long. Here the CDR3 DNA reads TGTGCCAGCAGCTTGGGACGGGAATCCTACAATGAGCAGTTCTTC. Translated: CASSLGRESYNEQFF.

In DNA form, the CDR3 reads TGCGCCAGCAGCTTGCCAGGGAGTTATGAGCAGTTCTTC. Amino acids: CASSLPGSYEQFF. The chain couples TRBV5-1 to TRBJ2-1; D could derive from TRBD1 or TRBD2 (5 bases each). The CDR3 has 13 amino acids. The V and J ends lost 1 base and 8 bases respectively, with 10 bases between them. The V gene's germline CDR1 is SGHRS and CDR2 YFSETQ.

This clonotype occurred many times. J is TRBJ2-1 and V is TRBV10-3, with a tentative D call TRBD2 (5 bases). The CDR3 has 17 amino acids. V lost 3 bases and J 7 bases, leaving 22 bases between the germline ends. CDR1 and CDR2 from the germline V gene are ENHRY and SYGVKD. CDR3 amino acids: CAISDSKGSISGNEQFF. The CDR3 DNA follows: TGTGCCATCAGTGACTCCAAGGGTAGTATTTCGGGGAATGAGCAGTTCTTC.

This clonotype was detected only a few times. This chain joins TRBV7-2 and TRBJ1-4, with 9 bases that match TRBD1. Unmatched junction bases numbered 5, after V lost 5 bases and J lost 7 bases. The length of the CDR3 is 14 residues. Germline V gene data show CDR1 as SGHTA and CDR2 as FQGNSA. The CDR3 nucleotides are TGTGCCAGCAGCACGACAGGGGGGAGTGAAAAACTGTTTTTT. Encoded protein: CASSTTGGSEKLFF. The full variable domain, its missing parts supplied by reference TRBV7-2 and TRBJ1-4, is GAGVSQSPSNKVTEKGKDVELRCDPISGHTALYWYRQSLGQGLEFLIYFQGNSAPDKSGLPSDRFSAERTGGSVSTLTIQRTQQEDSAVYLCASSTTGGSEKLFFGSGTQLSVL.

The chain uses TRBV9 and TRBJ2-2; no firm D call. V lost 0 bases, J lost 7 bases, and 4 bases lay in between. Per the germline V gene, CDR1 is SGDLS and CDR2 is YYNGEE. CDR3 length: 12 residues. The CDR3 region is CASSVGGGELFF. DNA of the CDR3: TGTGCCAGCAGCGTAGGTGGCGGGGAGCTGTTTTTT.

The CDR3 is CASSATGFQETQYF. The DNA of the CDR3 is TGTGCCAGTAGTGCGACAGGGTTCCAAGAGACCCAGTACTTC. The chain joins TRBV19 to TRBJ2-5; 7 bases are shared with TRBD1. The germline V gene encodes CDR1 LNHDA and CDR2 SQIVND (reference sequence). Unmatched junction bases numbered 4, after V lost 5 bases and J lost 1 base. The CDR3 consists of 14 residues.

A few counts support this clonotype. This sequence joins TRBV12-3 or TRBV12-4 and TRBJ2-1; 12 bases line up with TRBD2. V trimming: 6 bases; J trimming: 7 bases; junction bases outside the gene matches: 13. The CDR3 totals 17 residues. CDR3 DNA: TGTGCCAGCAGACCACTCACGACTAGCGGGAGTTGGAATGAGCAGTTCTTC. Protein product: CASRPLTTSGSWNEQFF.

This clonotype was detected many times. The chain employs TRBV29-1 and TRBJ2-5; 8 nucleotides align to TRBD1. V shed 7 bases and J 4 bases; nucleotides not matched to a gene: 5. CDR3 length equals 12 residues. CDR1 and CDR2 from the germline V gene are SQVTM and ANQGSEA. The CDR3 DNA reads TGCAGCGCGGGAACAGGGGGAGAGACCCAGTACTTC. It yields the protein CSAGTGGETQYF. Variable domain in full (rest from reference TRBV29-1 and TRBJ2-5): SAVISQKPSRDICQRGTSLTIQCQVDSQVTMMFWYRQQPGQSLTLIATANQGSEATYESGFVIDKFPISRPNLTFSTLTVSNMSPEDSSIYLCSAGTGGETQYFGPGTRLLVL.

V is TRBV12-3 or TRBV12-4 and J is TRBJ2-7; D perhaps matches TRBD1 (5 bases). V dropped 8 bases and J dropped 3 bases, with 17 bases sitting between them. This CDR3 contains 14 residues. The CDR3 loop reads CASQSQVGHYEQYF. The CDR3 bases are TGTGCCAGCCAGTCACAGGTCGGCCACTACGAGCAGTACTTC.

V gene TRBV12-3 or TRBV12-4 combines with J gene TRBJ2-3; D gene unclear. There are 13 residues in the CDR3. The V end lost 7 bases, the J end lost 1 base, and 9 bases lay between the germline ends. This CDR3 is CASIAAGTDTQYF. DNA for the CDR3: TGTGCCAGCATTGCGGCCGGCACAGATACGCAGTATTTT.

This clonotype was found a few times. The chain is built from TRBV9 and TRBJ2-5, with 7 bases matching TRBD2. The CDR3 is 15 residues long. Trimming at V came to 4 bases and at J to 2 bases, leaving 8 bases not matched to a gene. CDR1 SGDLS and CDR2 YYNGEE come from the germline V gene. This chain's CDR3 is CASSPGGAGQETQYF. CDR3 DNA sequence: TGTGCCAGCAGCCCGGGGGGAGCGGGACAAGAGACCCAGTACTTC.

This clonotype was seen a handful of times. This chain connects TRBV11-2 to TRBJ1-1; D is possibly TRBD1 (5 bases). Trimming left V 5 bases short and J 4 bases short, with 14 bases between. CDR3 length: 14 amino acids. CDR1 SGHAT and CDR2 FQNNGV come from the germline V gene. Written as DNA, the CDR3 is TGTGCCAGCAGCGTAATGACAGCTTTCACTGAAGCTTTCTTT. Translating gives CASSVMTAFTEAFF.

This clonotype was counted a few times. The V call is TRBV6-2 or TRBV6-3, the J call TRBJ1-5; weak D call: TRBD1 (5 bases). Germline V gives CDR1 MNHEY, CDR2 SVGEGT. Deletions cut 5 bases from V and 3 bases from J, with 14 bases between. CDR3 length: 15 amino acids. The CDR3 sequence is CASSRTPAPNQPQHF. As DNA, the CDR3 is TGTGCCAGCAGTAGGACACCCGCTCCCAATCAGCCCCAGCATTTT.